This paragraph reports one T cell receptor beta chain. The antigen is unknown. Resections took place in Japan or China from about 2014 to 2018. Two lung cancer pathologists independently confirmed each histologic diagnosis. V gave up 1 base and J gave up 3 bases, with 7 bases separating them. The length of the CDR3 is 14 residues. CDR1 and CDR2 from the germline V gene are SEHNR and FQNEAQ (reference sequence). This record comes from a study of immune evolution from preneoplasia to lung adenocarcinoma. Regarding the study as a whole: Normal lung had the highest top T cell clone frequencies.

Sequenced by immunoSEQ multiplex PCR; TCRdb stores in-frame clones only, minus some. The sample includes thousands of clones, approximately 79% of them seen just once. Sequenced material: FFPE normal lung tissue adjacent to the tumor. The sequence was obtained from a person between 60 and 69 years old with lung adenocarcinoma. The chain has TRBV7-9 and TRBJ1-5; D gene ambiguous. CDR3 DNA: TGTGCCAGCAGCTTAGGAAGCTACAATCAGCCCCAGCATTTT. Residues: CASSLGSYNQPQHF.